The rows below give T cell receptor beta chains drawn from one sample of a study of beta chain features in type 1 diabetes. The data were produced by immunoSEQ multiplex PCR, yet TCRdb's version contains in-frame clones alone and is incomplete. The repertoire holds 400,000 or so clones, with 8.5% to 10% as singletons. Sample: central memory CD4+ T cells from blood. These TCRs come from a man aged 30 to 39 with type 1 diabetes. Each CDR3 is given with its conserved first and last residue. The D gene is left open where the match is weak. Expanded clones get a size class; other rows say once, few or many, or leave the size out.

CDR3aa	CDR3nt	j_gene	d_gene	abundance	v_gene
CASSHRGPGYGYTF	TGTGCCAGCAGCCACAGGGGGCCCGGCTATGGCTACACCTTC	TRBJ1-2	TRBD1	NA	TRBV6-5
CASTSSQVLGGYTF	TGTGCCAGCACCTCTTCCCAGGTTTTAGGTGGCTACACCTTC	TRBJ1-2	NA	few	TRBV6-5
CASSVLADANTGELFF	TGTGCCAGCAGTGTTCTAGCGGACGCGAACACCGGGGAGCTGTTTTTT	TRBJ2-2	TRBD2	few	TRBV11-2
CASRHEVYTF	TGTGCCAGCAGGCACGAGGTCTACACCTTC	TRBJ1-2	NA	many	TRBV6-1
CASGLGQGEDTQYF	TGTGCCAGTGGGTTAGGACAGGGGGAAGATACGCAGTATTTT	TRBJ2-3	TRBD1	NA	TRBV19
CASSSRSGNQPQHF	TGTGCCAGTAGTTCGCGGTCGGGCAATCAGCCCCAGCATTTT	TRBJ1-5	NA	few	TRBV19
CASSGARDVRDTQYF	TGTGCCAGCAGCGGAGCCCGGGACGTTCGGGATACGCAGTATTTT	TRBJ2-3	NA	many	TRBV9
CASSVGDRGWDTQYF	TGTGCCAGCAGCGTAGGGGACAGAGGGTGGGATACGCAGTATTTT	TRBJ2-3	TRBD1	few	TRBV9
CASSFGQGDYGYTF	TGCGCCAGCAGCTTCGGGCAGGGTGACTATGGCTACACCTTC	TRBJ1-2	NA	NA	TRBV5-1
CASRTTGLAYEQYF	TGTGCCAGCAGGACAACGGGGCTGGCCTACGAGCAGTACTTC	TRBJ2-7	NA	NA	TRBV27
CASSSVALISYGYTF	TGTGCCAGCAGTTCCGTCGCATTAATAAGCTATGGCTACACCTTC	TRBJ1-2	NA	NA	TRBV28
CASSLYQGGGNYGYTF	TGTGCCAGCAGCCTATACCAGGGGGGTGGTAACTATGGCTACACCTTC	TRBJ1-2	TRBD1	NA	TRBV7-2
CASSESGGTDTQYF	TGTGCCAGCAGTGAATCCGGGGGCACAGATACGCAGTATTTT	TRBJ2-3	NA	many	TRBV25-1
CSVGTGGDTQYF	TGCAGCGTTGGGACAGGGGGTGATACGCAGTATTTT	TRBJ2-3	TRBD1	NA	TRBV29-1
CASSPRLAGSYEQYF	TGTGCCAGCAGCCCACGACTAGCGGGAAGCTACGAGCAGTACTTC	TRBJ2-7	TRBD2	NA	TRBV7-2
CASSADRGGSTEAFF	TGTGCCAGCTCAGCCGACAGGGGTGGGAGCACTGAAGCTTTCTTT	TRBJ1-1	TRBD1	few	TRBV18
CASSGQGALTGELFF	TGTGCCAGCAGTGGACAGGGGGCCCTAACCGGGGAGCTGTTTTTT	TRBJ2-2	TRBD1	NA	TRBV6-1
CASSLGGSGRNEQFF	TGTGCCAGCAGCTTAGGGGGTAGCGGGAGAAATGAGCAGTTCTTC	TRBJ2-1	TRBD2	many	TRBV11-1
CASSLSGEFF	TGTGCCAGCAGCTTATCAGGCGAGTTCTTC	TRBJ2-1	NA	few	TRBV5-4
CSVEDEAGTDTQYF	TGCAGCGTTGAAGATGAGGCCGGGACAGATACGCAGTATTTT	TRBJ2-3	NA	NA	TRBV29-1
CASSQDSFGTEAFF	TGCGCCAGCAGCCAAGACAGTTTCGGCACTGAAGCTTTCTTT	TRBJ1-1	NA	NA	TRBV4-3
CASSLLEGQNSNQPQHF	TGTGCCAGCAGTCTGTTAGAAGGGCAGAATAGCAATCAGCCCCAGCATTTT	TRBJ1-5	NA	few	TRBV28
CASSSASGTGGELFF	TGTGCCAGCAGCTCCGCTAGCGGGACGGGCGGGGAGCTGTTTTTT	TRBJ2-2	TRBD2	NA	TRBV7-2
CASSGGVQGNQPQHF	TGTGCCAGCAGTGGGGGGGTCCAAGGCAATCAGCCCCAGCATTTT	TRBJ1-5	NA	few	TRBV27
CASSPPFRRGDTQYF	TGTGCCAGCAGCCCACCCTTCCGGAGGGGGGATACGCAGTATTTT	TRBJ2-3	NA	NA	TRBV7-2
CASSPDGRANTGELFF	TGCGCCAGCAGCCCGGATGGCAGAGCGAACACCGGGGAGCTGTTTTTT	TRBJ2-2	NA	few	TRBV5-1
CASNLGTDTQYF	TGTGCCAGCAATCTGGGGACAGATACGCAGTATTTT	TRBJ2-3	NA	NA	TRBV25-1
CASRNREGGEQFF	TGTGCCAGCAGGAACCGGGAGGGCGGTGAGCAGTTCTTC	TRBJ2-1	TRBD2	few	TRBV2
CASSKEGPGRRNYEQYF	TGTGCCAGCAGCAAAGAGGGTCCGGGGCGTCGGAACTACGAGCAGTACTTC	TRBJ2-7	NA	NA	TRBV21-1
CASRRGGQETQYF	TGTGCCAGCAGACGGGGGGGACAAGAGACCCAGTACTTC	TRBJ2-5	TRBD2	few	TRBV27
CASSLVGQKETQYF	TGTGCCAGCAGCTTAGTCGGACAAAAAGAGACCCAGTACTTC	TRBJ2-5	NA	many	TRBV7-8
CASSLVKDRGVREKLFF	TGTGCCAGCAGCCTCGTTAAGGACAGGGGTGTACGGGAAAAACTGTTTTTT	TRBJ1-4	TRBD1	few	TRBV14
CASTHTTSGSSYEQYF	TGTGCCAGCACGCACACGACTAGCGGGAGTTCGTACGAGCAGTACTTC	TRBJ2-7	TRBD2	few	TRBV6-6
CAISPGLVDNEQFF	TGTGCCATCAGTCCGGGACTGGTTGACAATGAGCAGTTCTTC	TRBJ2-1	NA	NA	TRBV6-5
CASRPESGTLNTGELFF	TGTGCCAGCAGACCGGAGTCCGGGACCTTGAACACCGGGGAGCTGTTTTTT	TRBJ2-2	NA	NA	TRBV11-2
CASSLDGQVLSGANVLTF	TGCGCCAGCAGCTTGGACGGACAGGTCCTCTCTGGGGCCAACGTCCTGACTTTC	TRBJ2-6	TRBD1	NA	TRBV5-1
CASRGVVDNEQFF	TGCGCCAGCAGGGGGGTAGTGGACAATGAGCAGTTCTTC	TRBJ2-1	NA	few	TRBV5-1
CASSLRGVLTGELFF	TGTGCCAGCAGTTTAAGAGGGGTTCTCACCGGGGAGCTGTTTTTT	TRBJ2-2	NA	NA	TRBV27
CASSLSPGLNTEAFF	TGTGCCAGCAGCTTATCCCCAGGACTGAACACTGAAGCTTTCTTT	TRBJ1-1	NA	once	TRBV7-3
CASRKPSAAGKTEAFF	TGTGCCAGCCGTAAGCCCTCGGCGGCAGGGAAAACTGAAGCTTTCTTT	TRBJ1-1	NA	NA	TRBV28
CASRLVLGTETQYF	TGTGCAAGTCGCTTAGTCTTAGGTACAGAGACCCAGTACTTC	TRBJ2-5	NA	few	TRBV12-2
CASSLADGLAGGRKFF	TGCGCCAGCAGCTTGGCCGATGGATTAGCGGGAGGGCGAAAGTTCTTC	TRBJ2-1	TRBD2	NA	TRBV5-1
CATSRASGTYNEQFF	TGTGCCACCAGCAGGGCGTCAGGCACTTACAATGAGCAGTTCTTC	TRBJ2-1	NA	NA	TRBV15
CASRDSHVRPQHF	TGTGCCAGCCGGGACAGCCATGTAAGGCCCCAGCATTTT	TRBJ1-5	TRBD1	few	TRBV28
CAISARVEAEAFF	TGTGCCATCAGCGCCAGGGTAGAGGCTGAAGCTTTCTTT	TRBJ1-1	NA	few	TRBV6-5
CASSVGTSNQPQHF	TGTGCCAGCAGTGTTGGTACTAGCAATCAGCCCCAGCATTTT	TRBJ1-5	NA	few	TRBV2
CASRVEKWGTNYGYTF	TGCGCCAGCAGAGTTGAGAAGTGGGGAACTAACTATGGCTACACCTTC	TRBJ1-2	NA	many	TRBV10-2
CASSSGQGFDEQYF	TGTGCCAGCAGTTCCGGACAGGGGTTCGACGAGCAGTACTTC	TRBJ2-7	TRBD1	few	TRBV28
CSVLAGGGGNSYNEQFF	TGCAGCGTTCTAGCGGGAGGAGGAGGTAACTCCTACAATGAGCAGTTCTTC	TRBJ2-1	TRBD2	few	TRBV29-1
CAWSVEDFSYEQYF	TGTGCCTGGAGTGTTGAGGACTTTTCCTACGAGCAGTACTTC	TRBJ2-7	NA	NA	TRBV30
CASSPRENTEAFF	TGCGCCAGCAGCCCAAGGGAGAACACTGAAGCTTTCTTT	TRBJ1-1	NA	few	TRBV5-1
CASSSRGGLYEQFF	TGTGCCAGCAGTAGTCGAGGGGGCCTTTACGAGCAGTTCTTC	TRBJ2-1	TRBD1	NA	TRBV7-3
CSVVRPTLPYEQYF	TGCAGCGTTGTGCGGCCGACCCTCCCCTACGAGCAGTACTTC	TRBJ2-7	NA	many	TRBV29-1
CAWSTAGARAFF	TGTGCCTGGAGTACGGCCGGGGCCAGGGCTTTCTTT	TRBJ1-1	NA	NA	TRBV30
CASSFRAREQFF	TGTGCCAGCAGCTTCAGGGCACGCGAGCAGTTCTTC	TRBJ2-1	NA	few	TRBV11-2
CASSRRHEQYF	TGTGCCAGTAGTCGGCGGCACGAGCAGTACTTC	TRBJ2-7	NA	few	TRBV19
CASSFGTGTNTGELFF	TGCGCCAGCAGCTTTGGAACAGGGACCAACACCGGGGAGCTGTTTTTT	TRBJ2-2	NA	NA	TRBV5-1
CASSETGNQPQHF	TGTGCCAGCAGTGAAACAGGGAATCAGCCCCAGCATTTT	TRBJ1-5	NA	few	TRBV6-1
CASSLQYSQAFF	TGTGCCAGCAGCTTGCAGTATTCTCAAGCTTTCTTT	TRBJ1-1	NA	NA	TRBV7-2